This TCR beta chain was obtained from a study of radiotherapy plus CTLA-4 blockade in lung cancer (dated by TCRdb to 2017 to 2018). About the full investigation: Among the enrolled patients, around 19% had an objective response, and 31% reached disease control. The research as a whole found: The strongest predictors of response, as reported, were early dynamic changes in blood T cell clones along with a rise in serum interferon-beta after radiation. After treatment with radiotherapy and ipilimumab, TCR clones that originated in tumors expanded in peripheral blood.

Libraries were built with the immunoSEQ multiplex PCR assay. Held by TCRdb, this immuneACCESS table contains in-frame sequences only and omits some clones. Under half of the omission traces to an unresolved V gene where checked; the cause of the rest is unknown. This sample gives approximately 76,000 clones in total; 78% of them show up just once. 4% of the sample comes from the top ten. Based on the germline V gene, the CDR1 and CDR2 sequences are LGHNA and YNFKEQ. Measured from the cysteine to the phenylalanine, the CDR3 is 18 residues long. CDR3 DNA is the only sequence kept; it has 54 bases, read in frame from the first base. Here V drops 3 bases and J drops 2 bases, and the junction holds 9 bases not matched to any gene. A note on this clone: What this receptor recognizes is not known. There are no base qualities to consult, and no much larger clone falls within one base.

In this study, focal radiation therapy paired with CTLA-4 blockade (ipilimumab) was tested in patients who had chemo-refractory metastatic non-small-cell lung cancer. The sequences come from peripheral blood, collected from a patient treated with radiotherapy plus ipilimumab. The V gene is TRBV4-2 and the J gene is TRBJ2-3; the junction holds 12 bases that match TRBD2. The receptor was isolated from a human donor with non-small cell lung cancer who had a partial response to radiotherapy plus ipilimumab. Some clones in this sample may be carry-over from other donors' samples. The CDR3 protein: CASSHTRRLAGATDTQYF. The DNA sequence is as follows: TGTGCCAGCAGCCATACCCGCCGACTAGCGGGGGCCACAGATACGCAGTATTTT.